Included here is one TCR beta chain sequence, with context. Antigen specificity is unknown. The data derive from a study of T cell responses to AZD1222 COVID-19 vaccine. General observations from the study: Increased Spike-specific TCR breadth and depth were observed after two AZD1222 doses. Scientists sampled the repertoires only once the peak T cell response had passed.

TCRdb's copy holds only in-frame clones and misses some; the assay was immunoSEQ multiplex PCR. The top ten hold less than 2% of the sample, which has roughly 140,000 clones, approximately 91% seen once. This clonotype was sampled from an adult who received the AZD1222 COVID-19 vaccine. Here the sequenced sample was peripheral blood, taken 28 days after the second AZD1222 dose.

The CDR3 reads CASSFQGRGNQPQHF. The CDR3, as DNA: TGTGCCAGCAGCTTCCAGGGGAGAGGCAATCAGCCCCAGCATTTT. V and J are TRBV5-6 and TRBJ1-5; D is possibly TRBD1 (6 bases). The CDR3 is 15 amino acids. V lost 2 bases, J lost 2 bases, and 11 bases lay in between. Germline V CDR1 and CDR2: SGHDT, YYEEEE.